This is a list of T cell receptor beta chains from one sample in a study of prognosis after radiotherapy for stage I lung cancer. TCRdb fed the multiplex PCR reads into MiXCR, producing one record per CDR3 protein. The sample carries nearly 35,000 distinct CDR3 sequences, 34% recorded once. The sequencing here drew on PBMCs, taken before or after stereotactic body radiation therapy (not recorded which). The receptors were sampled from a donor older than 45 with non-small cell lung cancer. Both conserved end residues are part of each CDR3. D genes are given only for firm matches. Size is omitted from some rows. Given values are once, few, many or a class for expanded clones.

J gene: TRBJ2-7
clone size: many
D gene: TRBD1
V gene: TRBV20-1
CDR3 DNA: TGCAGTGCTCCGACAGGGCCCTACGAGCAGTACTTC
CDR3 protein: CSAPTGPYEQYF

J gene: TRBJ2-3
clone size: many
D gene: -
V gene: TRBV5-1
CDR3 DNA: TGCGCCAGCAGCCCCCGGACCATGAGCACAGATACGCAGTATTTT
CDR3 protein: CASSPRTMSTDTQYF

J gene: TRBJ2-7
clone size: few
D gene: -
V gene: TRBV10-3
CDR3 DNA: TGTGCCATCAGTGATGGAGCCCACGAGCAGTACTTC
CDR3 protein: CAISDGAHEQYF

J gene: TRBJ2-3
clone size: medium-sized
D gene: TRBD1
V gene: TRBV2
CDR3 DNA: TGTGCCAGCAGTGACGAGACAGGGGTTGCAGATACGCAGTATTTT
CDR3 protein: CASSDETGVADTQYF

J gene: TRBJ1-2
clone size: many
D gene: -
V gene: TRBV6-1
CDR3 DNA: TGTGCCAGCAGAAGGATTACAGGCGGCTACACCTTC
CDR3 protein: CASRRITGGYTF

J gene: TRBJ2-3
clone size: many
D gene: TRBD2
V gene: TRBV5-1
CDR3 DNA: TGCGCCAGCAGCTTGGAGAGGCGGGAGATAGATACGCAGTATTTT
CDR3 protein: CASSLERREIDTQYF

J gene: TRBJ1-1
clone size: many
D gene: -
V gene: TRBV5-5
CDR3 DNA: TGTGCCAGCAGCTTGGGACAGTATCCCATCATGAACACTGAAGCTTTCTTT
CDR3 protein: CASSLGQYPIMNTEAFF

J gene: TRBJ2-1
clone size: -
D gene: -
V gene: TRBV24-1
CDR3 DNA: TGTGCCACCAGTGATTTTGGAGGACTGGGGGACAATGAGCAGTTCTTC
CDR3 protein: CATSDFGGLGDNEQFF

J gene: TRBJ2-7
clone size: -
D gene: -
V gene: TRBV6-2/TRBV6-3
CDR3 DNA: TGTGCCAGCAGCTATGACACCTACGAGCAGTACTTC
CDR3 protein: CASSYDTYEQYF

J gene: TRBJ1-2
clone size: many
D gene: -
V gene: TRBV6-5
CDR3 DNA: TGTGCCAGCAGTTACGGTGGGGGCTACACCTTC
CDR3 protein: CASSYGGGYTF

J gene: TRBJ2-7
clone size: many
D gene: -
V gene: TRBV5-4
CDR3 DNA: TGTGCCAGCAGCTCACCACAGGGCCCCAACGAGCAGTACTTC
CDR3 protein: CASSSPQGPNEQYF

J gene: TRBJ1-4
clone size: many
D gene: -
V gene: TRBV5-1
CDR3 DNA: TGCGCCAGCAGCTCGACAGTTGGCGGTGAAAAACTGTTTTTT
CDR3 protein: CASSSTVGGEKLFF

J gene: TRBJ2-1
clone size: many
D gene: TRBD2
V gene: TRBV3-1
CDR3 DNA: TGTGCCAGCAGCCTAGCGGGAGGGATCGACAATGAGCAGTTCTTC
CDR3 protein: CASSLAGGIDNEQFF

J gene: TRBJ2-2
clone size: many
D gene: -
V gene: TRBV11-3
CDR3 DNA: TGTGCCAGCAGCTTAAAAGTGGGCGGCACCGGGGAGCTGTTTTTT
CDR3 protein: CASSLKVGGTGELFF

J gene: TRBJ1-6
clone size: many
D gene: -
V gene: TRBV20-1
CDR3 DNA: TGCAGTGCATCGGACAGCTCCTATAATTCACCCCTCCACTTT
CDR3 protein: CSASDSSYNSPLHF

J gene: TRBJ2-7
clone size: -
D gene: -
V gene: TRBV20-1
CDR3 DNA: TGCAGTGCTAGAGAGCAGGGGCGAGGGGACTACGAGCAGTACTTC
CDR3 protein: CSAREQGRGDYEQYF

J gene: TRBJ1-4
clone size: many
D gene: -
V gene: TRBV6-1
CDR3 DNA: TGTGCCAGCACCTTACTAGGGGCAACTAATGAAAAACTGTTTTTT
CDR3 protein: CASTLLGATNEKLFF

J gene: TRBJ2-1
clone size: many
D gene: TRBD1
V gene: TRBV28
CDR3 DNA: TGTGCCAGCAGTCGAACCGACAGGGCTTACAATGAGCAGTTCTTC
CDR3 protein: CASSRTDRAYNEQFF

J gene: TRBJ1-3
clone size: many
D gene: -
V gene: TRBV6-5
CDR3 DNA: TGTGCCAGCAGTTATGAGGCAGTCTCTGGAAACACCATATATTTT
CDR3 protein: CASSYEAVSGNTIYF

J gene: TRBJ2-7
clone size: many
D gene: -
V gene: TRBV6-5
CDR3 DNA: TGTGCCAGCAGTTACGGACAGTACACCTACGAGCAGTACTTC
CDR3 protein: CASSYGQYTYEQYF

J gene: TRBJ2-7
clone size: -
D gene: TRBD2
V gene: TRBV5-1
CDR3 DNA: TGCGCCAGCAGCTGGGGACTAGCGGGGACCTACGAGCAGTACTTC
CDR3 protein: CASSWGLAGTYEQYF

J gene: TRBJ1-2
clone size: once
D gene: -
V gene: TRBV19
CDR3 DNA: TGTGCCAGTAGTATCGGGAGTTGGTATGGCTACACTTTC
CDR3 protein: CASSIGSWYGYTF

J gene: TRBJ2-2
clone size: once
D gene: TRBD2
V gene: TRBV12-3/TRBV12-4
CDR3 DNA: TGTGCCAGCAGTTTCGTTACTAGCGGGAGGGCCGGGGAGCTGTTTTTT
CDR3 protein: CASSFVTSGRAGELFF

J gene: TRBJ1-2
clone size: many
D gene: TRBD1
V gene: TRBV18
CDR3 DNA: TGTGCCAGCTCCGAAGACAGGGAGTATGGCTACACCTTC
CDR3 protein: CASSEDREYGYTF

J gene: TRBJ1-1
clone size: once
D gene: -
V gene: TRBV6-1
CDR3 DNA: TGTGCCAGCAGAGACTATCGAATGGCCACCAGGAACACTGAAGCTTTCTTT
CDR3 protein: CASRDYRMATRNTEAFF

J gene: TRBJ2-3
clone size: -
D gene: TRBD2
V gene: TRBV6-2/TRBV6-3
CDR3 DNA: TGTGCCAGCAGCATACCACGGACTAGCGTCATTGTCACAGATACGCAGTATTTT
CDR3 protein: CASSIPRTSVIVTDTQYF

J gene: TRBJ2-1
clone size: many
D gene: -
V gene: TRBV5-1
CDR3 DNA: TGCGCCAGCAGCGTAAGCGGCAATGAGCAGTTCTTC
CDR3 protein: CASSVSGNEQFF

J gene: TRBJ2-1
clone size: many
D gene: -
V gene: TRBV19
CDR3 DNA: TGTGCCAGTAGTGGTCCCGGGAGAGGAGACTACAATGAGCAGTTCTTC
CDR3 protein: CASSGPGRGDYNEQFF

J gene: TRBJ1-2
clone size: many
D gene: -
V gene: TRBV3-1
CDR3 DNA: TGTGCCAGCAGCCAAATGGCACCCTATGGCTACACCTTC
CDR3 protein: CASSQMAPYGYTF

J gene: TRBJ1-4
clone size: many
D gene: -
V gene: TRBV6-5
CDR3 DNA: TGTGCCAGCAGTTACGCCAGGGAAATAGGGACTAATGAAAAACTGTTTTTT
CDR3 protein: CASSYAREIGTNEKLFF

J gene: TRBJ2-7
clone size: many
D gene: -
V gene: TRBV9
CDR3 DNA: TGTGCCAGTTCCGCTGGGGGGATCGGGTACGAGCAGTACTTC
CDR3 protein: CASSAGGIGYEQYF

J gene: TRBJ1-6
clone size: many
D gene: -
V gene: TRBV2
CDR3 DNA: TGTGCCAGCAGTACCCCAGGGAATTCACCCCTCCACTTT
CDR3 protein: CASSTPGNSPLHF

J gene: TRBJ2-3
clone size: many
D gene: -
V gene: TRBV19
CDR3 DNA: TGTGCCAGTAGTATCGGCGCTGGAGATACGCAGTATTTT
CDR3 protein: CASSIGAGDTQYF

J gene: TRBJ1-2
clone size: -
D gene: -
V gene: TRBV5-6
CDR3 DNA: TGTGCCAGCACCCGAGGGGGGGAGTTCCTTGTCTATGGCTACACCTTC
CDR3 protein: CASTRGGEFLVYGYTF

J gene: TRBJ1-1
clone size: many
D gene: -
V gene: TRBV30
CDR3 DNA: TGTGCCTGGAGAAGTACTACGAGCGCTTTCTTT
CDR3 protein: CAWRSTTSAFF

J gene: TRBJ2-6
clone size: many
D gene: -
V gene: TRBV27
CDR3 DNA: TGTGCCAGCACAAGGGGGGCCAACGTCCTGACTTTC
CDR3 protein: CASTRGANVLTF

J gene: TRBJ2-4
clone size: many
D gene: -
V gene: TRBV20-1
CDR3 DNA: TGCAGTGCTCGGACCACGTATGAAAACATTCAGTACTTC
CDR3 protein: CSARTTYENIQYF

J gene: TRBJ1-1
clone size: -
D gene: -
V gene: TRBV12-3/TRBV12-4
CDR3 DNA: TGTGCCATCAGTTTGGTGGTGGGGACCGAAGCTTTCTTT
CDR3 protein: CAISLVVGTEAFF

J gene: TRBJ2-1
clone size: many
D gene: -
V gene: TRBV24-1
CDR3 DNA: TGTGCCACCAGTGACCCCGGTTGGACCGGCCTTTCCTACAATGAGCAGTTCTTC
CDR3 protein: CATSDPGWTGLSYNEQFF

J gene: TRBJ2-3
clone size: -
D gene: -
V gene: TRBV19
CDR3 DNA: TGTGCCAATAGTCTAAGTAACCTGGGCACAGATACGCAGTATTTT
CDR3 protein: CANSLSNLGTDTQYF

J gene: TRBJ2-7
clone size: many
D gene: TRBD2
V gene: TRBV3-1
CDR3 DNA: TGTGCCAGCAGCCAAGACGGTTCTAAGAGGGAGGGCCAGCAGTACTTC
CDR3 protein: CASSQDGSKREGQQYF